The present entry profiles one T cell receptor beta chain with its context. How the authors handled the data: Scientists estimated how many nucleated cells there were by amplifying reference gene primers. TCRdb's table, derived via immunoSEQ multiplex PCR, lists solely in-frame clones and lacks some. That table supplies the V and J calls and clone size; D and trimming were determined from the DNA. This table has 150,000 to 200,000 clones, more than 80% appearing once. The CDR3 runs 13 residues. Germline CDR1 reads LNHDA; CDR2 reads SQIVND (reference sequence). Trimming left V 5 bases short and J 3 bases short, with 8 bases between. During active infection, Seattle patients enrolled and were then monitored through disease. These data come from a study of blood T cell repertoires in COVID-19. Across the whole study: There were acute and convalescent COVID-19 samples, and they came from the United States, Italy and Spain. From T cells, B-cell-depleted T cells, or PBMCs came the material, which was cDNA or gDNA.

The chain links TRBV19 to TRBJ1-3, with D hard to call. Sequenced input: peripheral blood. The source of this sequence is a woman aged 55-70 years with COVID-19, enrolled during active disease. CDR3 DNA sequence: TGTGCCAGTAGTCGCGTTGGTGGAAACACCATATATTTT. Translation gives CASSRVGGNTIYF.